The clone carrying this TCR beta chain has a handful of counts. As yet, its antigen is unknown. This sample is drawn from a study of identical twins. Overall study findings and caveats: Fewer insertions marked abundant cord blood beta clonotypes; young adult naive trended weakly, memory not at all. Surplus twin overlap in beta out-of-frame sequences was less pronounced. For out-of-frame alpha sequences shared by twins, low generation probability was in excess.

Each cDNA held unique molecular identifiers, and template switching gave it a universal primer site. TCRdb used MiXCR to reprocess the 5' RACE reads, holding one entry per CDR3 protein. The data hold about 920,000 distinct CDR3 sequences, with 9% to 15% observed a single time. V was shortened by 0 bases and J by 6 bases, with 7 bases between the two germline ends. This CDR3 contains 13 residues. Germline-derived CDR1 and CDR2 are SGHDT and YYEEEE. This sample also belongs to another study, concerning yellow fever vaccine responses in identical twins.

The sample consisted of PBMCs. The receptor comes from a woman between 18 and 29 years old in good health. V usage is TRBV5-6 and J usage is TRBJ2-4; D is perhaps TRBD1 (5 bases). As DNA, the CDR3 is TGTGCCAGCAGCTTGGTGGGGCGAAACATTCAGTACTTC. Encoded protein: CASSLVGRNIQYF.